The next 8 T cell receptor beta chains were all read from a single sample in a study of blood T cell repertoires in COVID-19. Profiled with immunoSEQ multiplex PCR; TCRdb holds only in-frame clones, not every one. The sample contains about 100,000 clones, over 85% of which appear only once. Sequenced material: peripheral blood. These receptor sequences come from a man aged 65 to 79 with acute or convalescent COVID-19.

The genes are TRBV28 and TRBJ2-2, with D possibly being TRBD1 (6 bases). The CDR3 spans 14 residues. V lost 4 bases, J lost 6 bases, and 12 bases lay in between. CDR1 and CDR2 from the germline V gene are MDHEN and SYDVKM. Written as DNA, the CDR3 is TGTGCCAGCAGTTCAGGACAGATGTCCGGGGAGCTGTTTTTT. It is translated as CASSSGQMSGELFF.

The chain joins TRBV19 to TRBJ2-1; possibly TRBD1 for D (7 bases). Trimming pared 5 bases from V and 7 bases from J, leaving 15 bases between. There are 14 residues in the CDR3. Germline-derived CDR1 and CDR2 are LNHDA and SQIVND (reference sequence). The CDR3 sequence: CASSGGGAGNEQFF. CDR3 nucleotides: TGTGCCAGTAGTGGAGGGGGCGCAGGGAATGAGCAGTTCTTC.

This chain uses TRBV5-1 with TRBJ1-3; D ambiguous. CDR1 and CDR2 from the germline V gene are SGHRS and YFSETQ. With 0 bases removed from V and 0 bases from J, the gap between germline ends came to 7 bases. The CDR3 consists of 15 residues. The CDR3 spells CASSLDGFSGNTIYF. CDR3 sequence (DNA): TGCGCCAGCAGCTTGGACGGGTTCTCTGGAAACACCATATATTTT. Full variable domain (remainder filled in from reference TRBV5-1 and TRBJ1-3): KAGVTQTPRYLIKTRGQQVTLSCSPISGHRSVSWYQQTPGQGLQFLFEYFSETQRNKGNFPGRFSGRQFSNSRSEMNVSTLELGDSALYLCASSLDGFSGNTIYFGEGSWLTVV.

This chain joins TRBV25-1 and TRBJ2-7; maybe TRBD2 (6 bases). Germline V gene sequence: CDR1 MGHDK, CDR2 SYGVNS. Between the trimmed V and J ends, which lost 4 bases and 3 bases, there was a span of 10 bases. The CDR3 has 13 residues. CDR3 amino acids: CASSAGLHYEQYF. The CDR3 coding sequence is TGTGCCAGCAGTGCGGGACTCCACTACGAGCAGTACTTC.

This rearrangement joins TRBV10-3 to TRBJ1-3; no clear D. V was pared by 11 bases and J by 6 bases, with 20 bases between. The germline gives CDR1 ENHRY, CDR2 SYGVKD. There are 14 residues in the CDR3. In DNA form, the CDR3 reads TGTGCCTGCGCTGGGCAGGTCGGTGCAAACACCATATATTTT. Encoded protein: CACAGQVGANTIYF.

This clone was found once. The V gene is TRBV27, the J gene TRBJ2-7; the match to TRBD1 covers 9 bases. Germline V lookup: CDR1 MNHEY, CDR2 SMNVEV (reference sequence). V shed 8 bases and J 3 bases; nucleotides not matched to a gene: 5. The CDR3 is made up of 13 amino acids. DNA of the CDR3: TGTGCCAGCGCTCAGGGACAGGGCTACGAGCAGTACTTC. Protein sequence: CASAQGQGYEQYF.

The chain links TRBV7-2 to TRBJ2-7, with TRBD2 identical over 7 bases. The length of the CDR3 is 13 residues. Looked up from germline, CDR1 is SGHTA and CDR2 is FQGNSA. With 5 bases clipped from V and 0 bases from J, the junction kept 1 base outside the gene matches. DNA for the CDR3: TGTGCCAGCAGCCGGGACTACTCCTACGAGCAGTACTTC. It is translated as CASSRDYSYEQYF.

The V and J genes are TRBV3-1 (or the pseudogene TRBV3-2) and TRBJ1-1, with 8 bases aligning to TRBD1. Germline V gene data show CDR1 as LGHDT and CDR2 as YNNKEL (reference sequence). V was pared by 4 bases and J by 9 bases, with 13 bases of the junction left unmatched. This CDR3 region has 15 residues. DNA for the CDR3: TGTGCCAGCAGCCTCTACTCCCTGGGACAGGTTAAAGCTTTCTTT. Translated: CASSLYSLGQVKAFF.